This T cell receptor beta chain emerged from a study of identical twins. Unique molecular identifiers were present on cDNA, and template switching added a universal primer site. In TCRdb, the 5' RACE reads were re-called with MiXCR into one record per CDR3 protein. This table has approximately 300,000 distinct CDR3 sequences, more than 8% appearing once. This CDR3 region has 14 residues. J lost 5 bases, V lost 5 bases, and 8 bases had no gene match. The V gene's germline CDR1 is SGHAT and CDR2 FQNNGV. This sample also belongs to another study, concerning yellow fever vaccine responses in identical twins.

The TCR sequence derives from a woman aged 18-29 years in good health. The sequenced material came from CD8+ T cells sorted from blood. The chain recombines TRBV11-2 with TRBJ2-5; TRBD1 aligns across 7 bases. In DNA, the CDR3 is TGTGCCAGCAGCAATACAGGGGTCGAGGAGACCCAGTACTTC. This gives the protein CASSNTGVEETQYF.